These 22 T cell receptor beta chains were all obtained from the same sample, sequenced in a study of T cell clusters in autoimmune cytopenias. Some 40,000 genome equivalents of blood DNA were amplified for TRB. TRB rearrangements were amplified by touch-down multiplex PCR with mixed TRB-A/B primers. From its re-call of the multiplex PCR reads, TCRdb lists each CDR3 protein once, without DNA. Here the sample table reports some 7,700 distinct CDR3 sequences. Sequencing was performed on peripheral blood. The receptors stem from a human donor with an autoimmune cytopenia or autoimmune hepatitis (not recorded which).

This clonotype counts as medium-sized by frequency. CDR3: CASSRSYEQYF. The chain is built from TRBV18 and TRBJ2-7. The germline gives CDR1 KGHSH, CDR2 LQKENI. This CDR3 is built from 11 residues.

This clonotype is called medium-sized based on its frequency. The chain employs TRBV18 and TRBJ2-7; without DNA, the TCRdb call of TRBD2 cannot be checked. Germline CDR1 reads KGHSH; CDR2 reads LQKENI. The CDR3 sequence is 14 residues long. The CDR3 protein is CASSPISGSNEQYF.

In terms of frequency, this clonotype is medium-sized (0.01 to 0.1%). V is TRBV30 and J is TRBJ2-2. The CDR3 length is 16 residues. Germline lookup yields CDR1 GTSNPN and CDR2 SVGIG (reference sequence). The CDR3 region is CAWSVGIGEHRWELFF.

V is TRBV10-3 and J is TRBJ2-1; TCRdb's D call, TRBD2, is unchecked because there is no DNA. Germline V lookup: CDR1 ENHRY, CDR2 SYGVKD. The CDR3 has 15 residues. CDR3: CAISESLAVYNEQFF.

The V and J genes are TRBV4-3 and TRBJ2-7; as DNA is missing, the TRBD2 call by TCRdb cannot be tested. This CDR3 comprises 13 residues. Germline CDR1 reads LGHNA; CDR2 reads YSLEER. The CDR3: CASRGGANYEQYF.

Judged by frequency, this clonotype is medium-sized. This chain uses TRBV18 with TRBJ1-5. The CDR3 length is 16 residues. Germline V gene sequence: CDR1 KGHSH, CDR2 LQKENI. The CDR3 sequence is CASSQQGALGNQPQHF. Supplemented by reference TRBV18 and TRBJ1-5, the full variable domain reads NAGVMQNPRHLVRRRGQEARLRCSPMKGHSHVYWYRQLPEEGLKFMVYLQKENIIDESGMPKERFSAEFPKEGPSILRIQQVVRGDSAAYFCASSQQGALGNQPQHFGDGTRLSIL.

The chain has TRBV6-2 or TRBV6-3 and TRBJ2-2; the TCRdb D gene call, TRBD1, has no DNA to confirm it. Germline V gene sequence: CDR1 MNHEY, CDR2 SVGEGT. The CDR3 covers 15 residues. The CDR3 reads CASSYSGGRTGELFF.

The V and J genes are TRBV5-5 and TRBJ1-6; TCRdb lists TRBD1, though no DNA is available to test this call. From germline, CDR1 is SGHKS and CDR2 YYEKEE (reference sequence). CDR3 length: 13 amino acids. The CDR3 loop is CASSTGTAAPLHF. Supplemented by reference TRBV5-5 and TRBJ1-6, the full variable domain reads DAGVTQSPTHLIKTRGQQVTLRCSPISGHKSVSWYQQVLGQGPQFIFQYYEKEERGRGNFPDRFSARQFPNYSSELNVNALLLGDSALYLCASSTGTAAPLHFGNGTRLTVT.

Its frequency marks this clonotype as medium-sized. The chain carries TRBV15 and TRBJ2-3; there is no DNA to check the TCRdb D call of TRBD2. The germline CDR1 and CDR2 sequences are LNHNV and YYDKDF (reference sequence). The CDR3 spans 18 residues. The CDR3 reads CATSRDLMTSGRQDTQYF.

By frequency, this clonotype registers medium-sized. The V gene is TRBV6-2 or TRBV6-3, the J gene TRBJ2-5; lacking DNA, the TRBD1 call made by TCRdb goes unchecked. The V gene's germline CDR1 is MNHEY and CDR2 SVGEGT. CDR3 size: 14 residues. CDR3: CASSFPGQGFLSYF.

This clonotype registers medium-sized by frequency. The chain is built from TRBV30 and TRBJ2-2; TCRdb picks TRBD1, but there is no DNA to check that call. This CDR3 comprises 16 residues. The V gene's germline CDR1 is GTSNPN and CDR2 SVGIG (reference sequence). This CDR3 reads CAWSAKGGVGTGELFF. Complete variable domain (other parts from reference TRBV30 and TRBJ2-2): SQTIHQWPATLVQPVGSPLSLECTVEGTSNPNLYWYRQAAGRGLQLLFYSVGIGQISSEVPQNLSASRPQDRQFILSSKKLLLSDSGFYLCAWSAKGGVGTGELFFGEGSRLTVL.

The chain uses TRBV7-2 and TRBJ1-2. Germline V gene sequence: CDR1 SGHTA, CDR2 FQGNSA. The CDR3 has 18 amino acids. The CDR3 here is CASSSKVVVQTSNYGYTF. The whole variable domain, remainder taken from reference TRBV7-2 and TRBJ1-2, is GAGVSQSPSNKVTEKGKDVELRCDPISGHTALYWYRQSLGQGLEFLIYFQGNSAPDKSGLPSDRFSAERTGGSVSTLTIQRTQQEDSAVYLCASSSKVVVQTSNYGYTFGSGTRLTVV.

CDR3 amino acids: CATSGQGFRETQYF. The V gene is TRBV24-1, the J gene TRBJ2-5; TCRdb gives TRBD1 as the D gene, but with no DNA this cannot be confirmed. The CDR3 is made up of 14 amino acids. CDR1 and CDR2 from the germline V gene are KGHDR and SFDVKD.

The V and J genes are TRBV19 and TRBJ2-1. The CDR3 has 12 residues. The germline V gene encodes CDR1 LNHDA and CDR2 SQIVND (reference sequence). The CDR3 sequence: CASRPTSNKQFF.

CDR3 in amino acids: CSASGLAANEQFF. The chain carries TRBV20-1 and TRBJ2-1; TCRdb picks TRBD2, but there is no DNA to check that call. CDR3 length: 13 amino acids. CDR1 and CDR2 from the germline V gene are DFQATT and SNEGSKA (reference sequence).

This CDR3 is CSAETSGYQNEQFF. This chain links TRBV20-1 with TRBJ2-1; the TRBD2 assignment by TCRdb is unverifiable without DNA. This CDR3 is built from 14 residues. CDR1 DFQATT and CDR2 SNEGSKA come from the germline V gene (reference sequence).

The gene calls are TRBV12-3 or TRBV12-4 and TRBJ1-1. The CDR3 has 12 amino acids. The CDR3 loop reads CASRGLGTEAFF.

This clonotype is medium-sized by frequency. The rearrangement joins TRBV6-6 to TRBJ2-6. CDR1 is MNHNY and CDR2 is SVGAGI in the germline V gene (reference sequence). CDR3 length: 18 amino acids. CDR3 residues: CASSLTRSLSSGANVLTF.

This clonotype ranks as medium-sized (0.01 to 0.1%) in terms of frequency. The genes are TRBV18 and TRBJ2-1. The CDR3 totals 13 residues. CDR1 and CDR2 from the germline V gene are KGHSH and LQKENI. The chain's CDR3 is CASSPDGYNEQFF.

This clonotype is identified as medium-sized (0.01 to 0.1%) from frequency. This chain joins TRBV6-5 and TRBJ1-2. The length of the CDR3 is 12 residues. Germline assignment: CDR1 MNHEY and CDR2 SVGAGI. The CDR3 loop is CASSYGNYGYTF.

Here the CDR3 reads CATSRDYPRDNQPQHF. The chain couples TRBV15 to TRBJ1-5. CDR3 length: 16 amino acids. Germline CDR1 and CDR2: LNHNV and YYDKDF (reference sequence).

Judged by frequency, this clonotype is medium-sized. The chain recombines TRBV12-3 or TRBV12-4 with TRBJ1-4. This CDR3 is 13 amino acids long. The CDR3 loop is CASSAGRSGKLFF.